The 2 T cell receptor beta chains in this list originate from one sample, sequenced in a study of a mutant IDH1 vaccine in newly diagnosed glioma. These receptors' targets are unknown. TCRdb keeps only in-frame clones here, not all; method: immunoSEQ multiplex PCR. The sample contains about 50,000 clones, about 85% of which appear only once. Noted time point: week 35, safety follow-up. Doses consisted of 300 ug of mutant IDH1 20-mer peptide each, paired with topical imiquimod. The sample was PBMCs, taken from a glioma patient whose treatment included an IDH1 peptide vaccine. The source is a woman aged 18-29 years with glioma.

V usage is TRBV15 and J usage is TRBJ1-2; D is perhaps TRBD1 (6 bases). CDR3 size: 17 residues. Germline loops: CDR1 LNHNV, CDR2 YYDKDF (reference sequence). Trimming cost V 9 bases and J 0 bases, with 23 bases left between them. In nucleotides, the CDR3 is TGTGCCACGACTGATCTGGGACACTCTAGCGCTAACTATGGCTACACCTTC. It encodes CATTDLGHSSANYGYTF.

The rearrangement links TRBV11-2 to TRBJ1-1; no clear D. Trimming took off 1 base at V and 7 bases at J, with 10 bases between the two ends. The CDR3 runs to 13 residues. Germline CDR1 and CDR2: SGHAT and FQNNGV. This chain's CDR3 is CASSLVSRVEAFF. The CDR3 bases are TGTGCCAGCAGCTTAGTTTCCCGAGTTGAAGCTTTCTTT.